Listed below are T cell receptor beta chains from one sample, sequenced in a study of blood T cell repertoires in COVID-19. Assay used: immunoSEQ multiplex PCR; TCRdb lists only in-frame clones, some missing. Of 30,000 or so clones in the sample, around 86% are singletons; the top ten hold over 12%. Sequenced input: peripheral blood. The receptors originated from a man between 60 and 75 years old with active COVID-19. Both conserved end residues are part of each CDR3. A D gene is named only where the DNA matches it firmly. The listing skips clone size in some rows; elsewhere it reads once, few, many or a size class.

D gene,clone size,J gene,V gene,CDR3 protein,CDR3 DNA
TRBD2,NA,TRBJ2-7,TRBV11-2,CASSLGLAAREQYF,TGTGCCAGCAGCTTAGGACTAGCGGCACGAGAGCAGTACTTC
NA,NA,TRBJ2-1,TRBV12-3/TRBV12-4,CASSPLGLEQFF,TGTGCCAGCAGCCCCTTGGGCCTTGAGCAGTTCTTC
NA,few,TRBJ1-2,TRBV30,CAWTVRGGVPGYTF,TGTGCCTGGACCGTACGGGGTGGAGTCCCTGGCTACACCTTC
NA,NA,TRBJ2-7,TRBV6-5,CASRPPGFTYEQYF,TGTGCCAGCAGGCCTCCAGGTTTTACCTACGAGCAGTACTTC
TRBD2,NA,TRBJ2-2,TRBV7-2,CASSLTPERGETGELFF,TGTGCCAGCAGCCTAACCCCCGAGCGGGGGGAAACCGGGGAGCTGTTTTTT
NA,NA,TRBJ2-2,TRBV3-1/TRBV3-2,CASSQGAYTGELFF,TGTGCCAGCAGCCAGGGGGCATACACCGGGGAGCTGTTTTTT
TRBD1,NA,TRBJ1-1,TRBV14,CASSPYRGRDTEAFF,TGTGCCAGCAGCCCTTACAGGGGTAGGGACACTGAAGCTTTCTTT
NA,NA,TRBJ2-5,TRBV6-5,CASSSGFPIQETQYF,TGTGCCAGCAGTTCAGGGTTCCCCATCCAAGAGACCCAGTACTTC
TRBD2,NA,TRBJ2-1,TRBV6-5,CASRGRASGYNEQFF,TGTGCCAGCAGGGGGAGGGCTAGCGGTTACAATGAGCAGTTCTTC
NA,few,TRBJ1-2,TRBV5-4,CASSWDTNYGYTF,TGTGCCAGCAGCTGGGACACTAACTATGGCTACACCTTC
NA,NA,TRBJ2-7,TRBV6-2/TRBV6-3,CASSSGQGHSYEQYF,TGTGCCAGCAGTTCCGGCCAGGGACACTCCTACGAGCAGTACTTC
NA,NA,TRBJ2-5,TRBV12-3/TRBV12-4,CASSTTEMTQYF,TGTGCCAGCAGTACGACGGAGATGACCCAGTACTTC
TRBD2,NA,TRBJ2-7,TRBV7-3,CASSSDRGGAYEQYF,TGTGCCAGCAGCTCCGATCGCGGGGGGGCCTACGAGCAGTACTTC
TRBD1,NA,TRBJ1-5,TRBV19,CASSIIGTGGEQPQHF,TGTGCCAGTAGTATTATCGGGACAGGGGGCGAGCAGCCCCAGCATTTT
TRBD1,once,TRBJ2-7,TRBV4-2,CASSQEAGGPYEQYF,TGTGCCAGCAGCCAAGAGGCAGGGGGCCCCTACGAGCAGTACTTC
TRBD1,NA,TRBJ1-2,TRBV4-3,CASSQSPLTDRGYYGYTF,TGCGCCAGCAGCCAAAGCCCTTTGACGGACAGGGGTTACTATGGCTACACCTTC
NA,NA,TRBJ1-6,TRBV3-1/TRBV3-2,CASSHSELYNSPLHF,TGTGCCAGCAGCCACTCCGAACTGTATAATTCACCCCTCCACTTT
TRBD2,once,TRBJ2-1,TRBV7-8,CASSLERGTYNEQFF,TGTGCCAGCAGCTTGGAGCGGGGAACTTACAATGAGCAGTTCTTC
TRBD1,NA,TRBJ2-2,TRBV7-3,CASSVTGQGLLFF,TGTGCCAGCAGCGTTACGGGACAGGGTTTGCTGTTTTTT
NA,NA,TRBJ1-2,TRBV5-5,CASSFTWEAYGYTF,TGTGCCAGCAGCTTTACCTGGGAGGCCTATGGCTACACCTTC
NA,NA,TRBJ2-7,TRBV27,CASSFAPQGRYEQYF,TGTGCCAGCAGTTTCGCCCCACAGGGGAGGTACGAGCAGTACTTC
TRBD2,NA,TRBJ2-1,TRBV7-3,CASSTLAGASYNEQFF,TGTGCCAGCAGCACACTAGCGGGAGCATCATACAATGAGCAGTTCTTC
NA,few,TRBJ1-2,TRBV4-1,CASSQEWPGFLGRGGYTF,TGCGCCAGCAGCCAAGAATGGCCGGGCTTTTTGGGGCGGGGCGGCTACACCTTC
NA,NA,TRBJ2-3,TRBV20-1,CSASAPGHGHLDTQYF,TGCAGTGCTAGTGCACCGGGACATGGTCACTTGGATACGCAGTATTTT
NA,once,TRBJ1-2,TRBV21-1,CASSKDLLYGYTF,TGTGCCAGCAGCAAAGATCTTCTGTATGGCTACACCTTC
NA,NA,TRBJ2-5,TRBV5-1,CASSLGKGGAKETQYF,TGCGCCAGCAGCTTGGGGAAGGGTGGGGCCAAGGAGACCCAGTACTTC
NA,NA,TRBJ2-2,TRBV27,CASSAPGLTGELFF,TGTGCCAGCAGTGCGCCGGGACTCACCGGGGAGCTGTTTTTT
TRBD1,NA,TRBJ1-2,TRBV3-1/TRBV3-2,CASSQGTGGGYTF,TGTGCCAGCAGCCAAGGGACAGGCGGAGGCTACACCTTC
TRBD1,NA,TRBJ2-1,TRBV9,CASSASGQGIYNEQFF,TGTGCCAGCAGCGCCTCGGGACAGGGGATCTACAATGAGCAGTTCTTC
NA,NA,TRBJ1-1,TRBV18,CASSPRGNTEAFF,TGTGCCAGCTCACCAAGGGGGAACACTGAAGCTTTCTTT
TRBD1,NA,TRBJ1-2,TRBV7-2,CASSSTTGGGYGYTF,TGTGCCAGCAGCTCGACTACAGGGGGTGGCTATGGCTACACCTTC
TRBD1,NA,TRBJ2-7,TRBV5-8,CASRRTGVEQYF,TGTGCCAGCAGAAGGACAGGGGTCGAGCAGTACTTC
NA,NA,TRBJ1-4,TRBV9,CASSVGIGTTNEKLFF,TGTGCCAGCAGCGTAGGAATCGGGACAACTAATGAAAAACTGTTTTTT
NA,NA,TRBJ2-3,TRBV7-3,CASSSGPGNTQYF,TGTGCCAGCAGCTCTGGGCCGGGAAATACGCAGTATTTT
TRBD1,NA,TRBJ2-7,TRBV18,CASSPYTGQSYEQYF,TGTGCCAGCTCACCTTACACGGGACAGAGCTACGAGCAGTACTTC
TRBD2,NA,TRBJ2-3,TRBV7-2,CASSLARTSGGDTQYF,TGTGCCAGCAGCTTAGCTCGGACTAGCGGGGGAGATACGCAGTATTTT
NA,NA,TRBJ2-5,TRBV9,CASSTHGSQETQYF,TGTGCCAGCAGCACCCACGGGTCCCAAGAGACCCAGTACTTC
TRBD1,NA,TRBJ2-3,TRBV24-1,CATSDRQGQDTQYF,TGTGCCACCAGTGATAGACAGGGCCAAGATACGCAGTATTTT
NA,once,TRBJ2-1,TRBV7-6,CASSWAGMDEQFF,TGTGCCAGCAGCTGGGCGGGTATGGATGAGCAGTTCTTC
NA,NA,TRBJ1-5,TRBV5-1,CASSLDGADSNQPQHF,TGCGCCAGCAGCTTGGATGGGGCGGATAGCAATCAGCCCCAGCATTTT
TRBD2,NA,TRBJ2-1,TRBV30,CAWSVGLAGANEQFF,TGTGCCTGGAGTGTGGGGCTAGCGGGAGCCAATGAGCAGTTCTTC
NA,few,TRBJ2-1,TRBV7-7,CASSLGGGLGNEQFF,TGTGCCAGCAGCTTGGGGGGGGGCCTTGGCAATGAGCAGTTCTTC
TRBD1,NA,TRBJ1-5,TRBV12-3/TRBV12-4,CASRARDREQHF,TGTGCCAGCAGGGCCCGGGACAGGGAGCAGCATTTT
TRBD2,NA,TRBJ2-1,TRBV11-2,CASSPFGKAGGHEQFF,TGTGCCAGCAGCCCTTTCGGAAAAGCGGGGGGCCATGAGCAGTTCTTC
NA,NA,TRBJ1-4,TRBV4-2,CASSQDRRGSGEKLFF,TGTGCCAGCAGCCAAGATAGGCGGGGCAGCGGTGAAAAACTGTTTTTT
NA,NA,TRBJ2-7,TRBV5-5,CASSYRRQQYEQYF,TGTGCCAGCAGCTACCGACGACAGCAATACGAGCAGTACTTC
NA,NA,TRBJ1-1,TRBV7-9,CASSLSYGEGNTEAFF,TGTGCCAGCAGCTTATCATATGGGGAGGGCAACACTGAAGCTTTCTTT
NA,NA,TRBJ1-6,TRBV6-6,CASMSINNSPLHF,TGTGCCAGCATGAGCATTAACAATTCACCCCTCCACTTT
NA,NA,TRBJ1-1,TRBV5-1,CASSLIPELNTEAFF,TGCGCCAGCAGCTTGATCCCAGAACTGAACACTGAAGCTTTCTTT